This record looks at one T cell receptor (beta chain) sequence and its context. Trimming left V 3 bases short and J 4 bases short, with 15 bases between. Germline lookup yields CDR1 MNHEY and CDR2 SMNVEV (reference sequence). CDR3 size: 15 residues. In the study's own analysis: Amplification of reference gene primers provided the estimated nucleated cell counts. Some clones are missing from TCRdb's copy, which holds only in-frame ones; the method was immunoSEQ multiplex PCR. V and J calls and clone size are those listed in that table; D and trimming were worked out from the DNA. The data show about 120,000 clones, over 75% seen once. The data are from a study of blood T cell repertoires in COVID-19. About the study: Samples taken during acute and convalescent COVID-19 were collected in the United States, Italy and Spain. In each case, the material was cDNA or gDNA derived from T cells, B-cell-depleted T cells, or PBMCs.

This chain joins TRBV27 and TRBJ1-2; unclear D gene. The source is a man aged 80 or over with active or convalescent COVID-19. Sequencing was performed on peripheral blood. CDR3 DNA sequence: TGTGCCAGCAGTTTTAACTGGGAGGGATCCTATGGCTACACCTTC. It codes for CASSFNWEGSYGYTF.